The clone carrying this T cell receptor (beta chain) was recorded once. Its antigen is unidentified. Sequenced by immunoSEQ multiplex PCR; TCRdb stores in-frame clones only, minus some. The sample gives under 35,000 clones, about 94% of which show up once; about 3.1% is in the top ten. The data belong to a study of circulating and synovial CD4+ cells in juvenile arthritis. Germline CDR1 is MDHEN and CDR2 is SYDVKM. The CDR3 length is 15 residues. The junction had 3 bases not matched to a gene; V was cut back by 6 bases and J by 3 bases. Study results and limitations: These repertoires were less diverse than bulk blood CD4 repertoires.

The sample was CD4+ T cells from blood. This sequence was found in a human donor with juvenile idiopathic arthritis. The rearrangement uses TRBV28 and TRBJ2-5; TRBD2 matches 14 bases. CDR3 residues: CASSWTSGRKETQYF. For the CDR3, the DNA is TGTGCCAGCAGCTGGACTAGCGGGAGGAAAGAGACCCAGTACTTC.